Described below is a single T cell receptor beta chain sequence and its context. Its antigen specificity is not known. One junction end disagrees with the germline gene, perhaps due to a read error. These data belong to a study of blood T cells in healthy people across ages (dated by TCRdb to 2014 to 2015). Background on the whole study: In model experiments, template switching captured roughly one uniquely barcoded TCR beta cDNA molecule for every two T cells. Age-related changes in TCR beta repertoire diversity were measured in the study by deep sequencing normalized with unique cDNA molecular identifiers. Four age groups were formed from the donors: young (average roughly 16 years), middle-aged (around 41), aged (approximately 60) and long-lived (approximately 80). To avoid experimental bias, donors of different ages were distributed randomly across sequencing lanes. The study analyzed two additional independent replicas of 1 million unique cDNA reads from the same blood draw for two donors, one aged 18 to 29 and one aged 80 or older. The study at large found these results: Donor CMV infection status was unknown, potentially confounding age-related changes in expanded clonotypes. Because profiling used bulk unsorted PBMCs, naive and antigen-experienced compartments could not be compared conclusively. Observed TCR beta diversity per million T cells fell roughly linearly with age, and a significant reduction was already apparent by age around 39. There was a strong correlation between observed TCR beta diversity and the percentage of naive T cells measured by flow cytometry. Estimates of total diversity from one million sequenced T cells were regarded as lower bounds and underestimates. Compared with the aged group, more naive CD4+ T cells, fewer expanded clones and increased TCR diversity were shown by the long-lived group, suggesting age selection.

The 39 donors, aged roughly 6 to 100 years, were systemically healthy Caucasian individuals from Russia. Approximately 9.3 milliliters of peripheral blood were drawn from each donor into EDTA-treated Vacutainer tubes. PBMCs were isolated by Ficoll-Paque density-gradient centrifugation, with at least 6.5 million obtained per sample. Trizol reagent was used to extract total RNA from the PBMCs, yielding at least 5.5 micrograms per sample. For every donor, an aliquot of PBMCs went through flow cytometry to measure the percentages of naive CD45RAhigh/CD27high T cells. The library relied on 5' RACE. The run used an Illumina HiSeq 2500. A second PCR of roughly 6 to 11 cycles was run with a J-beta primer mix and a sample-barcoded 5' primer. A unique molecular identifier was introduced onto each TCR beta cDNA molecule by a template-switch 5' adaptor carrying 12 random nucleotides. Each sample yielded at least 2.5 million CDR3-containing paired-end reads. First-strand cDNA synthesis was performed from all RNA using the Mint cDNA synthesis kit, with priming by a TRBC-specific oligonucleotide. All cDNA was treated with uracil-DNA glycosylase and then went through a first 18-cycle PCR with the universal primers M1SS and BC2_uni_R. Processing in the source paper ran as follows. Each sample was normalized by randomly selecting 1 million high-quality reads, each carrying a distinct molecular identifier. Instead of being binned into consensus sequences, reads that shared molecular identifiers were thrown out. MiTCR, run with a Q25 quality threshold and the strictest error-elimination algorithm, handled CDR3 identification, clonotype clustering and error correction. A nonparametric unseen species model with Euler transformation was used to estimate lower-bound total TCR beta diversity. TCRdb applied fastp at Q25 and MiXCR to the public reads, then kept only in-frame beta chains. A single entry per CDR3 protein holds the most common genes and DNA from its merged rows. The V and J calls come from TCRdb's annotation, not from the publication. A total of 1.5 million to 2 million distinct CDR3 sequences appear in this sample, just under 50% of them only once. The top ten clones comprise approximately 2% of the sample.

This TCR was sampled from a woman in her thirties or forties in good health. The sample comprised blood.

The sequenced DNA: TGCAGTGGGATCGGACTAGCGGGGTACAATAAGCAGTTCTTC. Its protein is CSGIGLAGYNKQFF. Recombination connected TRBV20-1 to TRBJ2-1; 12 junctional bases match TRBD2. The CDR1 and CDR2 encoded by the germline V gene (reference sequence) are DFQATT and SNEGSKA. From cysteine to phenylalanine, the CDR3 is 14 amino acids long. Left in the record is the CDR3 DNA by itself, 42 bases read in frame from the first base.